This T cell receptor (beta chain) was sequenced for a study of response to subunit inactivated influenza vaccine. TCRdb processed the RT-PCR reads anew with MiXCR; each CDR3 protein has one entry. Among roughly 630,000 distinct CDR3 sequences listed, 12% to 15% were seen once. This clonotype turned up a few times. The antigen is unknown. The germline gives CDR1 LGHNA, CDR2 YNFKEQ. The V and J ends lost 0 bases and 5 bases respectively, with 8 bases between them. The CDR3 runs to 14 residues. The study's findings and limits: A suggestion made by the authors is that each seasonal influenza vaccination recruits few new T cells.

The V gene is TRBV4-2, the J gene TRBJ2-1; a weak D match, TRBD2 (5 bases). The TCR originated in a man aged 45 to 65 who received an inactivated influenza vaccine. The source material was PBMCs from blood, sampled around 14 days before vaccination. The CDR3 DNA is TGTGCCAGCAGCCAAGATCGGGGTAACAATGAGCAGTTCTTC. Translation: CASSQDRGNNEQFF.